The present TCR beta chain was sequenced within a study of T-cell memory formation after mild COVID-19. Study in general: Across donors, TCR clusters were largely donor specific.

Study outcomes and limitations: Contracting CD4+ clones lay largely in CM and EM, with CD8+ ones residing in EMRA. Later expanders leaned CD4+, whereas day 15 to 85 contracting clones were balanced CD4/CD8.

Constant-segment primers and 5'RACE yielded cDNA libraries for TCR alpha and TCR beta, each carrying sample barcodes and UMIs. Via MiXCR, TCRdb re-called the 5' RACE reads, giving one row per CDR3 protein. Of 210,000 or so distinct CDR3 sequences in the sample, around 30% are singletons; the top ten hold 9.5% to 12%. Trimming at V came to 2 bases and at J to 4 bases, leaving 6 bases not matched to a gene. Germline CDR1 is KGHDR and CDR2 is SFDVKD. The CDR3 length is 15 residues. About this clonotype itself: Antigen specificity is unknown.

The receptor was derived from an adult woman who had mild COVID-19 (a few samples of this study predate the infection). Cell type and time point are not known. Sequences were obtained from PBMCs or a T cell subset sorted from them (not recorded which). The J gene is TRBJ1-1, the V gene TRBV24-1; 7 bases are a match to TRBD1. CDR3 sequence reads: CATSDSTTGATEAFF. The CDR3 bases are TGTGCCACCAGTGATTCGACCACAGGGGCCACTGAAGCTTTCTTT.